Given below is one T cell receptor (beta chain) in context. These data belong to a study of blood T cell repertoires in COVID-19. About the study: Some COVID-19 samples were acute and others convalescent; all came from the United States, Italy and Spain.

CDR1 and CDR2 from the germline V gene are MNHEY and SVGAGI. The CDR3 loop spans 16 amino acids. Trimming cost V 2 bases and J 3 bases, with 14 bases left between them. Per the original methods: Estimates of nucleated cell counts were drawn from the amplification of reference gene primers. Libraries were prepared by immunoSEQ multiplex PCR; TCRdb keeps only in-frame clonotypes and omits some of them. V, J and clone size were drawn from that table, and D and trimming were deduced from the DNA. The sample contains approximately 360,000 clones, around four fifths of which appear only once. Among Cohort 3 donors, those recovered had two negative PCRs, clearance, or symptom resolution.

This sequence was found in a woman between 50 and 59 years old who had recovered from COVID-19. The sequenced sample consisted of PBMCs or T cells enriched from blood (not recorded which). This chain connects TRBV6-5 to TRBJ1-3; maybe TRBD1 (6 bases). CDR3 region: CASSYDGTRSGNTIYF. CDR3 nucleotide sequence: TGTGCCAGCAGTTACGATGGGACAAGGAGTGGAAACACCATATATTTT.